Detailed here is one T cell receptor beta chain. This sample is drawn from a study of cytomegalovirus exposure and HLA in healthy donors. Measured with immunoSEQ multiplex PCR; TCRdb has only the in-frame clones, and not every one. Of 89,000 or so clones in the sample, 80% to 95% were seen once. Germline loops: CDR1 MNHNY, CDR2 SVGAGI (reference sequence). With 7 bases clipped from V and 3 bases from J, the junction kept 7 bases outside the gene matches. CDR3 length: 15 amino acids. This sequence joins TRBV6-6 and TRBJ1-5, with 9 bases matching TRBD1. The TCR comes from a woman aged 25 to 45 in good health and CMV-seropositive. Sequencing input: PBMCs. This CDR3 is CASMRDRDYNQPQHF. CDR3 bases: TGTGCCAGCATGCGGGACAGGGACTACAATCAGCCCCAGCATTTT.